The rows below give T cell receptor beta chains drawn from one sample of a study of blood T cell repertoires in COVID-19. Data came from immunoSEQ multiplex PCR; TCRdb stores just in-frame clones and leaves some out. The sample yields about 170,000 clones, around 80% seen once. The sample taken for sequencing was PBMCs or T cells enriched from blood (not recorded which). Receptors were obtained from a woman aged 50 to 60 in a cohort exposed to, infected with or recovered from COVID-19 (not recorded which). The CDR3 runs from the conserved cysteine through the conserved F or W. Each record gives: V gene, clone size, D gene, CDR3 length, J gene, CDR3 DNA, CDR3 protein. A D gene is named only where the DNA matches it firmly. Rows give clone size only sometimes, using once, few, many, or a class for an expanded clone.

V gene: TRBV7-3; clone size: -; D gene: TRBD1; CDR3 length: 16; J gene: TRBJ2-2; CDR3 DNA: TGTGCCAGCAGCTTATCGGGACAGGGATTGACCGGGGAGCTGTTTTTT; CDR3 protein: CASSLSGQGLTGELFF
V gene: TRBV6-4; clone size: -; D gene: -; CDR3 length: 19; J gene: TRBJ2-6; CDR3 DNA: TGTGCCAGCAGTGACTCCCCGCCAACTTCCCTCTCTGGGGCCAACGTCCTGACTTTC; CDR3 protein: CASSDSPPTSLSGANVLTF
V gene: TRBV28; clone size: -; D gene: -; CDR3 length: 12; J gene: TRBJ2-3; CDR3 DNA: TGTGCCGGGGGCGGGGGATATGATACGCAGTATTTT; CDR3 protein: CAGGGGYDTQYF
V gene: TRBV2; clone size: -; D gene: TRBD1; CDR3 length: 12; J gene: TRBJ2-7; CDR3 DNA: TGTGCCAGCACCCGGGACAGCTACGAGCAGTACTTC; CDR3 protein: CASTRDSYEQYF
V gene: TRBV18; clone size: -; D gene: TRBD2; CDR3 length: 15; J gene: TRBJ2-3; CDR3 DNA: TGTGCCAGCTTACGGGGGGACGGAAGCACAGATACGCAGTATTTT; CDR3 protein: CASLRGDGSTDTQYF
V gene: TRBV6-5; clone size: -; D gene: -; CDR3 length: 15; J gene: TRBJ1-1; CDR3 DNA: TGTGCCAGCAGCCGACACCTTTCGATGAACACTGAAGCTTTCTTT; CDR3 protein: CASSRHLSMNTEAFF
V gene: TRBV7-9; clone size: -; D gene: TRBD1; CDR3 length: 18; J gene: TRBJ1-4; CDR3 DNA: TGTGCCAGCAGCTCGAACGAAGGACAGGGGGCGCATAATGAAAAACTGTTTTTT; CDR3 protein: CASSSNEGQGAHNEKLFF
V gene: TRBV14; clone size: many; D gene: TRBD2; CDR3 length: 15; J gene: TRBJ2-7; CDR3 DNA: TGTGCCAGCAGCCAAGAGGTAACTAGCGGTTACGAGCAGTACTTC; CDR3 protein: CASSQEVTSGYEQYF
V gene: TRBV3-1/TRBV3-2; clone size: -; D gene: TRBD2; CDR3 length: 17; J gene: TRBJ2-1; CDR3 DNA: TGTGCCAGCAGCCAAACCACTAGCGGGAAAACCTACAATGAGCAGTTCTTC; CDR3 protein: CASSQTTSGKTYNEQFF
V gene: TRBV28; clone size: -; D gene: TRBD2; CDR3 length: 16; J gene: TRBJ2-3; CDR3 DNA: TGTGCCAGCAGTACAACTAGCGGGAGAACCACAGATACGCAGTATTTT; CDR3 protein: CASSTTSGRTTDTQYF
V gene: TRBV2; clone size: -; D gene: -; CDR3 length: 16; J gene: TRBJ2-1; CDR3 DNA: TGTGCCAGCAGTGAAGCGCGGTCGAGCTCCTACAATGAGCAGTTCTTC; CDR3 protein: CASSEARSSSYNEQFF
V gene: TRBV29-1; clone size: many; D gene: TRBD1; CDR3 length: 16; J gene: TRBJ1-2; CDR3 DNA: TGCAGCGTCCTCCCGTACCAGGGACAGGGGGCTGAGGGCTACACCTTC; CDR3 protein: CSVLPYQGQGAEGYTF
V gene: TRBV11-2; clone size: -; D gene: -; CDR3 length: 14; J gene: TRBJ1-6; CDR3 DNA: TGTGCCAGCAGCTCACAGGGTGAGAATTCACCCCTCCACTTT; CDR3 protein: CASSSQGENSPLHF
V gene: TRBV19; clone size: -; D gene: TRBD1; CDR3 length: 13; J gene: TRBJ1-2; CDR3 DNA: TGTGCCAGTAGTCTGGACAGGGGACGCGGCTACACCTTC; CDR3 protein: CASSLDRGRGYTF
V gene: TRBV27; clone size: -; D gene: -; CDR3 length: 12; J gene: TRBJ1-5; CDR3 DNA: TGTGCCAGCAGGGTCCCGGGACAGCCCCAGCATTTT; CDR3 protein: CASRVPGQPQHF
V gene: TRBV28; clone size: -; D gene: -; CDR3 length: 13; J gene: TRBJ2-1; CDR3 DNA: TGTGCCAGCAGTTTCGCCCTGACTACGGAGCGGTTCTTC; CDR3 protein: CASSFALTTERFF
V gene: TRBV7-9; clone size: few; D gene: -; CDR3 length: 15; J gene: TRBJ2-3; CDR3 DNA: TGTGCCAGCAGCTTAAGGGCGGGGGCCACAGATACGCAGTATTTT; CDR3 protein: CASSLRAGATDTQYF
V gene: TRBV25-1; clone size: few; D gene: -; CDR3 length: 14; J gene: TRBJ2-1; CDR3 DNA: TGTGCCAGCAGTGCGCGACAGGACTACAATGAGCAGTTCTTC; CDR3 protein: CASSARQDYNEQFF
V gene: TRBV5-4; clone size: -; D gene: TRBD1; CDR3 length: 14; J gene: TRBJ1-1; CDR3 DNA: TGTGCCAGCAGCCGGACAGGGATTAACACTGAAGCTTTCTTT; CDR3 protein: CASSRTGINTEAFF
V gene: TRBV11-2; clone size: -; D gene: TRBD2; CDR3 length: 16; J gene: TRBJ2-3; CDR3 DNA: TGTGCCAGCAGTGTAGCGGGAATCCTTAGCACAGATACGCAGTATTTT; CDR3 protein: CASSVAGILSTDTQYF
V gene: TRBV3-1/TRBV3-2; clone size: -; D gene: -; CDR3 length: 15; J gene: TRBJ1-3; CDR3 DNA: TGTGCCAGCAGCCAGACAATCATCTCTGGAAACACCATATATTTT; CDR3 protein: CASSQTIISGNTIYF
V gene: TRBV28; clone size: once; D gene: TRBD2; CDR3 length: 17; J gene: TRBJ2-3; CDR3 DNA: TGTGCCAGCAGCCGTCAACAACTAGCGGAAACCACAGATACGCAGTATTTT; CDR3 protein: CASSRQQLAETTDTQYF
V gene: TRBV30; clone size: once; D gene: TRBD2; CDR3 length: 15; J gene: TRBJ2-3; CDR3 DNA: TGTGCCTGGAGTGTACTCGGGGGGGGCACAGATACGCAGTATTTT; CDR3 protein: CAWSVLGGGTDTQYF
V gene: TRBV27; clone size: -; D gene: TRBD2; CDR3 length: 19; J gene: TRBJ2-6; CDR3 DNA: TGTGCCAGCAGTTTTTCGGTAGCGGGGTGGTCCCCTGGGGCCAACGTCCTGACTTTC; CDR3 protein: CASSFSVAGWSPGANVLTF
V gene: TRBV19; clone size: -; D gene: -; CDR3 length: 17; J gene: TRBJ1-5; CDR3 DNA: TGTGCCAGTAGTATACAAGGAGGGGGAGGGAGCAATCAGCCCCAGCATTTT; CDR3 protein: CASSIQGGGGSNQPQHF